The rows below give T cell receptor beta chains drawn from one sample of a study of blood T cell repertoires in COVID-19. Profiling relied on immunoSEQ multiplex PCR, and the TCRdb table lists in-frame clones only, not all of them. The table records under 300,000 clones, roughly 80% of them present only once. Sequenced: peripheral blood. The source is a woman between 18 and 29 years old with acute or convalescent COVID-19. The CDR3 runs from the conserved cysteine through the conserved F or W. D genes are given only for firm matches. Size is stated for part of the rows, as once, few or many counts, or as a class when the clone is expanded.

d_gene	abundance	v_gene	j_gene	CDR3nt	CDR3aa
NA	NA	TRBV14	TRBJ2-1	TGTGCCAGCGAGGCCCCTTGGAAGCCCAATAAGCAGTTCTTC	CASEAPWKPNKQFF
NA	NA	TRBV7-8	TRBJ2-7	TGTGCCAGCAGCTCTCTACAGAGCTCCTACGAGCAGTACTTC	CASSSLQSSYEQYF
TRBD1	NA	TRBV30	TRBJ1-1	TGTGCCTGGAGGATTATCGACAGGGACACTGAAGCTTTCTTT	CAWRIIDRDTEAFF
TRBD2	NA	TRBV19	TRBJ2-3	TGTGCCAGTAGTCAGGGACTAGCGGGAGGGATACTTAGCACAGATACGCAGTATTTT	CASSQGLAGGILSTDTQYF
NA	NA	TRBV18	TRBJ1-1	TGTGCCAGCTCACCGCAGGGTTTATCCACTGAAGCTTTCTTT	CASSPQGLSTEAFF
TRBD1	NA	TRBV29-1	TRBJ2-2	TGCAGCGTTGAGGGACAGGGCTCGAACACCGGGGAGCTGTTTTTT	CSVEGQGSNTGELFF
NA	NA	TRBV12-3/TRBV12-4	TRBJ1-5	TGTGCCAGCAGTTTAAACCTCGGTCCGCCCCAGCATTTT	CASSLNLGPPQHF
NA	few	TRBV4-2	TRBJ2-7	TGTGCCAGCAGCCAAGGCGGCAGCTACGAGCAGTACTTC	CASSQGGSYEQYF
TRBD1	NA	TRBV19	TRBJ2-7	TGTGCCAGTAGCACGACGGGACAGGGGGCTTCCGAGCAGTACTTC	CASSTTGQGASEQYF
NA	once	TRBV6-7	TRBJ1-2	TGTGCCAGCAGTTACTCGAGTCCAGGGATTGGGGGCTACACCTTC	CASSYSSPGIGGYTF
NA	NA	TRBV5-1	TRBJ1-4	TGCGCCAGCAGCTTGGCGGGGGGCGCGGATAATGAAAAACTGTTTTTT	CASSLAGGADNEKLFF
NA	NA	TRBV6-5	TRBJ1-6	TGTGCAACGCGAGGGGGTGGCTACTATAATTCACCCCTCCACTTT	CATRGGGYYNSPLHF
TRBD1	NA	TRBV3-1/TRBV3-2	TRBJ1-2	TGTGCCAGCAGCCCTCTGGGGACAGGGGGAAATGGCTACACCTTC	CASSPLGTGGNGYTF
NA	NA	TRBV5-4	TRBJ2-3	TGTGCCAGCAGGCCCCCTTCCGCGGCCACAGATACGCAGTATTTT	CASRPPSAATDTQYF
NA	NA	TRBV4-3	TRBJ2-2	TGCGCCAGCAGCCAACGAGCGAGCACCGGGGAGCTGTTTTTT	CASSQRASTGELFF
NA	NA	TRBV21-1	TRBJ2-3	TGTGCCAGCAGCAAAAGGCGGACAGGACTGGGCCCGAGGGCAGATACGCAGTATTTT	CASSKRRTGLGPRADTQYF
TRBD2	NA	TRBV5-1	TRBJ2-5	TGCGCCAGCAGGCCGACCCTAGCGGGACGGGAGACCCAGTACTTC	CASRPTLAGRETQYF
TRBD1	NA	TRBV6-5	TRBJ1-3	TGTGCCAGCAGGGGACAGGCTGGAAACACCATATATTTT	CASRGQAGNTIYF
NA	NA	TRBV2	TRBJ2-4	TGTGCCAGCAGTGGGATTCCTCGAGGGGACTCGGTTTACATTCAGTACTTC	CASSGIPRGDSVYIQYF
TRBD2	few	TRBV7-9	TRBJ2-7	TGTGCCAGCAGCTTAGGAGGGATGCTAGCGGGAACCTACGAGCAGTACTTC	CASSLGGMLAGTYEQYF
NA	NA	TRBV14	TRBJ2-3	TGTGCCAGCAAAGACGATTTAGCGGAACCAACAGATACGCAGTATTTT	CASKDDLAEPTDTQYF
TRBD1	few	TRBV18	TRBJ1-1	TGTGCCAGCTCACCAAGTTCAGGGGGGATGACTGAAGCTTTCTTT	CASSPSSGGMTEAFF
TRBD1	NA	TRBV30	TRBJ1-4	TGTGCCTGGAGTATGACAGGGGGCGAGGAAAAACTGTTTTTT	CAWSMTGGEEKLFF
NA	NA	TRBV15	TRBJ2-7	TGTGCCACCAGCAGAGATCTAGGCAGCTCCTACGAGCAGTACTTC	CATSRDLGSSYEQYF
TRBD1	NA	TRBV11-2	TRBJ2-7	TGTGCCAGCAGCAAAAACAGGGGCCACGAGCAGTACTTC	CASSKNRGHEQYF
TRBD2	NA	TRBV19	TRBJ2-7	TGTGCCAGTAGTCGACGGGAGGGGGGCACCAACGAGCAGTACTTC	CASSRREGGTNEQYF
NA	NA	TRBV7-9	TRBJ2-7	TGTGCCAGCAGCTTAGGGCAGGGGAGCTCCTACGAGCAGTACTTC	CASSLGQGSSYEQYF
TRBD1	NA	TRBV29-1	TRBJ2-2	TGCAGCGTTCTGCGAACGGGACAGGGCGGGACCGGGGAGCTGTTTTTT	CSVLRTGQGGTGELFF
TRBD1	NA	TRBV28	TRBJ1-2	TGTGCCAGCAGTTTTGACAGGGTCTATGGCTACACCTTC	CASSFDRVYGYTF
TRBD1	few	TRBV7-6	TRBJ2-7	TGTGCCAGCAGCTTATTCTCCCGGGACAGAAGCTCCTACGAGCAGTACTTC	CASSLFSRDRSSYEQYF
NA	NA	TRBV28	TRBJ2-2	TGTGCCAGCAACACTAAACTAACCGGGGAGCTGTTTTTT	CASNTKLTGELFF
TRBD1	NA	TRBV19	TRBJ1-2	TGTGCCAGCACGACAGGGCCCTATGGCTACACCTTC	CASTTGPYGYTF
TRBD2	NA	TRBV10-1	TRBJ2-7	TGCGCCACCCGACTAGCGGGGTATTACGAGCAGTACTTC	CATRLAGYYEQYF
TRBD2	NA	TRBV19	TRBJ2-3	TGTGCCAGTAGTATAGATCCTCCACTAGCGGGAGCGCGGGATACGCAGTATTTT	CASSIDPPLAGARDTQYF
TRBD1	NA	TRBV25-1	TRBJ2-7	TGTGCCAGCAGTGAAACACCGGGACAGGGAAGGAACGAGCAGTACTTC	CASSETPGQGRNEQYF
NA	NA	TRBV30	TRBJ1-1	TGTGCCTGGACGTGGGGGGACACTGAAGCTTTCTTT	CAWTWGDTEAFF
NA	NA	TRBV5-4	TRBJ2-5	TGTGCCAGCAGCACCCCTGGGCGGGGGCCAGGGTTCATAGAGACCCAGTACTTC	CASSTPGRGPGFIETQYF
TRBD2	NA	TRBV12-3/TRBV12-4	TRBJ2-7	TGTGCCAGCAGTTTTGGCTCGGGACTAGCGGCCTTC	CASSFGSGLAAF
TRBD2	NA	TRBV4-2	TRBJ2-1	TGTGCCAGCAGCCGGTCCGGGACTAGCTCCTACAATGAGCAGTTCTTC	CASSRSGTSSYNEQFF
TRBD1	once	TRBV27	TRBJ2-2	TGTGCCAGCAGTCCCGACAGGGGATTCTTGCCCGGGGAGCTGTTTTTT	CASSPDRGFLPGELFF
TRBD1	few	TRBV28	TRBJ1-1	TGTGCCAGCAGTTCAGGGGGTTCGGGCACTGAAGCTTTCTTT	CASSSGGSGTEAFF
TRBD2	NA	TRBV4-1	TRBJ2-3	TGCGCCAGCAGCCAAGGGATAGGACTAGCGAGCACAGATACGCAGTATTTT	CASSQGIGLASTDTQYF
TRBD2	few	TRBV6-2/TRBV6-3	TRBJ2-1	TGTGCCAGCAGTTCCCCTCGGACTAGCGGGAGTAGGAATGAGCAGTTCTTC	CASSSPRTSGSRNEQFF
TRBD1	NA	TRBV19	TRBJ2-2	TGTGCCAGCGGGGGACAGGTGCCCGGGGAGCTGTTTTTT	CASGGQVPGELFF
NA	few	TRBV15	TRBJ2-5	TGTGCCACCAGCATCTGGGGGCAGGGGGGACAAGAGACCCAGTACTTC	CATSIWGQGGQETQYF
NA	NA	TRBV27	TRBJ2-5	TGTGCCAGCAGCCGGGGGTCCCAGGTAGAGACCCAGTACTTC	CASSRGSQVETQYF